A selection of T cell receptor beta chains follows, all from one sample in a study of radiotherapy plus CTLA-4 blockade in lung cancer. The repertoire was sequenced with immunoSEQ multiplex PCR; TCRdb's copy has only in-frame clones and lacks some. The data hold approximately 90,000 clones, with roughly four fifths observed a single time. The source material was peripheral blood, sampled from a patient treated with radiotherapy plus ipilimumab. These receptors all stem from a human donor with non-small cell lung cancer who had stable disease on radiotherapy plus ipilimumab. Each CDR3 is given with its conserved first and last residue. D genes are given only for firm matches. Clone size is stated in some rows and not others, as once, few, many or a class when expanded.

>TRBV18|NA|TRBJ2-1|NA
CASSPLPLAPNEQFF
TGTGCCAGCTCACCATTACCGCTAGCGCCCAATGAGCAGTTCTTC
>TRBV18|NA|TRBJ2-5|TRBD2
CASSLRTSGVETQYF
TGTGCCAGCTCACTTAGGACTAGCGGGGTGGAGACCCAGTACTTC
>TRBV28|NA|TRBJ1-2|NA
CASSLRTTRGYTF
TGTGCCAGCAGTTTAAGGACTACTAGGGGCTACACCTTC
>TRBV6-6|NA|TRBJ1-5|TRBD1
CASSYLSTGWQPQHF
TGTGCCAGCAGTTACCTATCGACAGGGTGGCAGCCCCAGCATTTT
>TRBV28|NA|TRBJ1-3|NA
CASSPREDSGNTIYF
TGTGCCAGCAGTCCTAGAGAGGACTCTGGAAACACCATATATTTT
>TRBV11-2|NA|TRBJ2-1|NA
CASSLNGIVGNEQFF
TGTGCCAGCAGCTTAAATGGGATTGTAGGCAATGAGCAGTTCTTC
>TRBV9|NA|TRBJ1-2|TRBD1
CAGSVFDRTGNYGYTF
TGTGCCGGCAGCGTATTCGACAGGACAGGGAACTATGGCTACACCTTC
>TRBV25-1|NA|TRBJ2-5|NA
CASSEYRLGEETQYF
TGTGCCAGCAGTGAATACCGACTCGGGGAAGAGACCCAGTACTTC
>TRBV7-2|few|TRBJ2-1|NA
CASSPLDLSYNEQFF
TGTGCCAGCAGCCCTCTAGACCTCTCCTACAATGAGCAGTTCTTC
>TRBV7-3|NA|TRBJ2-1|NA
CASSSDSLWGEQFF
TGTGCCAGCAGCTCGGACTCGCTCTGGGGGGAGCAGTTCTTC
>TRBV27|NA|TRBJ1-3|NA
CASSLMGSGGNTIYF
TGTGCCAGCAGTTTAATGGGGTCCGGAGGAAACACCATATATTTT
>TRBV14|NA|TRBJ2-1|NA
CASSQAGIFGTADEQFF
TGTGCCAGCAGCCAAGCTGGAATCTTCGGGACGGCCGATGAGCAGTTCTTC
>TRBV19|NA|TRBJ2-2|TRBD1
CASRPQGANGELFF
TGTGCCAGTAGGCCCCAGGGGGCAAACGGGGAGCTGTTTTTT
>TRBV9|NA|TRBJ2-1|TRBD2
CASSAGTSGVLEQFF
TGTGCCAGCAGCGCCGGGACTAGCGGGGTATTAGAGCAGTTCTTC
>TRBV28|NA|TRBJ2-3|TRBD2
CASSPAGGGGTDTQYF
TGTGCCAGCAGTCCTGCGGGGGGGGGCGGCACAGATACGCAGTATTTT
>TRBV6-4|NA|TRBJ1-5|NA
CASSDSVFQPQHF
TGTGCCAGCAGTGACTCCGTGTTTCAGCCCCAGCATTTT
>TRBV7-3|NA|TRBJ2-2|TRBD1
CASSTQGVTANTGELFF
TGTGCCAGCAGCACGCAGGGGGTAACCGCGAACACCGGGGAGCTGTTTTTT
>TRBV9|NA|TRBJ1-1|NA
CASSVATGVNTEAFF
TGTGCCAGCAGCGTAGCGACAGGTGTGAACACTGAAGCTTTCTTT
>TRBV7-3|once|TRBJ2-7|TRBD2
CASSPTSGGSYEQYF
TGTGCCAGCAGCCCGACTAGCGGGGGGTCCTACGAGCAGTACTTC
>TRBV19|few|TRBJ1-6|NA
CATKDGNNSPLHF
TGTGCCACTAAGGACGGGAATAATTCACCCCTCCACTTT
>TRBV6-4|once|TRBJ1-2|NA
CASSVDGASYGYTF
TGTGCCAGCAGCGTCGATGGGGCGAGTTATGGCTACACCTTC
>TRBV5-1|once|TRBJ2-2|NA
CASSVGGARRTGELFF
TGCGCCAGCAGCGTAGGTGGGGCTCGAAGGACCGGGGAGCTGTTTTTT
>TRBV5-1|once|TRBJ1-3|NA
CASSASAGSGNTIYF
TGCGCCAGCAGCGCCAGCGCAGGCTCTGGAAACACCATATATTTT
>TRBV19|NA|TRBJ2-7|TRBD2
CASSTIAGDLISYEQYF
TGTGCCAGTAGTACCATAGCGGGGGACTTGATTTCCTACGAGCAGTACTTC
>TRBV7-2|NA|TRBJ1-2|TRBD1
CASGRRTGGDYGYTF
TGTGCCAGCGGAAGGAGGACAGGGGGAGACTATGGCTACACCTTC
>TRBV4-2|NA|TRBJ1-2|TRBD1
CASSLRAGGTDGYTF
TGTGCCAGCAGCCTTCGGGCAGGGGGGACGGATGGCTACACCTTC
>TRBV6-1|NA|TRBJ1-5|NA
CASSGRTGNQPQHF
TGTGCCAGCAGTGGAAGAACGGGGAATCAGCCCCAGCATTTT
>TRBV9|NA|TRBJ1-3|TRBD1
CASSVATGGYTIYF
TGTGCCAGCAGCGTAGCCACAGGGGGCTACACCATATATTTT
>TRBV9|NA|TRBJ1-1|NA
CASSVVSSVTEAFF
TGTGCCAGCAGCGTCGTTTCCTCAGTCACTGAAGCTTTCTTT
>TRBV5-6|NA|TRBJ1-1|TRBD1
CASSFPDRVSTEAFF
TGTGCCAGCAGCTTTCCGGACAGGGTCTCCACTGAAGCTTTCTTT
>TRBV9|NA|TRBJ2-2|TRBD2
CASSPRPLAGGPNTGELFF
TGTGCCAGCAGCCCCCGCCCGCTAGCGGGGGGGCCAAACACCGGGGAGCTGTTTTTT
>TRBV25-1|NA|TRBJ2-3|NA
CASSEAGYSTDTQYF
TGTGCCAGCAGTGAGGCGGGGTACAGCACAGATACGCAGTATTTT